The subject of this entry is one T cell receptor beta chain. Regarding time point: persistent/refractory GD, antithyroid drugs over 5 years with positive TRAb. RNA from PBMCs was the source of the TCR library. The CDR3 runs to 16 residues. V was clipped by 7 bases and J by 3 bases, with 16 bases between them. CDR1 is SEHNR and CDR2 is FQNEAQ in the germline V gene (reference sequence). These data come from a study of regulatory T cells in long-lasting Graves disease. HTBI primers from iRepertoire and Arm-PCR of CDR3 regions yielded the TCR beta libraries. As handled by the study authors: Across samples, 50 to 75 TRBV and some 14 TRBJ segments were found. Via MiXCR, TCRdb re-called the multiplex PCR reads, giving one row per CDR3 protein. V and J calls and clone size were set by TCRdb, not the authors. The sample lists roughly 400,000 distinct CDR3 sequences; over 20% were seen once.

The material sequenced was peripheral blood mononuclear cells (PBMCs), taken when the disease was refractory, from a patient treated with antithyroid drugs. This clonotype originated in a female donor with Graves disease. The chain has TRBV7-9 and TRBJ2-6; perhaps TRBD2 as D (5 bases). CDR3 nucleotides: TGTGCCAGCATGTCTTACCGGGATTATGGGGCCAACGTCCTGACTTTC. It translates to CASMSYRDYGANVLTF. Using reference TRBV7-9 and TRBJ2-6 for the parts outside the CDR3, the full variable domain is DTGVSQNPRHKITKRGQNVTFRCDPISEHNRLYWYRQTLGQGPEFLTYFQNEAQLEKSRLLSDRFSAERPKGSFSTLEIQRTEQGDSAMYLCASMSYRDYGANVLTFGAGSRLTVL.